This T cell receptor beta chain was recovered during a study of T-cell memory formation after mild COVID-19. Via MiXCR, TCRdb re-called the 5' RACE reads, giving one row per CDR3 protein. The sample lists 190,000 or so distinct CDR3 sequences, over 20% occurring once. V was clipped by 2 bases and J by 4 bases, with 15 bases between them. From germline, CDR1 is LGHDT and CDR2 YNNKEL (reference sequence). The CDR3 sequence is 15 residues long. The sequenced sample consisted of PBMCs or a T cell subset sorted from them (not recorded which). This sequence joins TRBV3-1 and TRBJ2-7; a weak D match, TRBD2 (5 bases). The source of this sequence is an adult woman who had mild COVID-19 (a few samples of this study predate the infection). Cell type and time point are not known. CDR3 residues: CASSQRRGIGYEQYF. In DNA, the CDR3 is TGTGCCAGCAGCCAAAGACGAGGGATTGGATACGAGCAGTACTTC.